Following are 32 T cell receptor beta chains from one sample sequenced in a study of CXCR3-negative and CXCR3-positive naive CD8 T cells. Carrying UMI labels, the TRB cDNA libraries were prepared through 5' RACE. TCRdb reprocessed the 5' RACE reads; each CDR3 protein has one entry and no DNA is given. The repertoire table contains under 45,000 distinct CDR3 sequences. What was sequenced was memory CD8+ T cells from blood. These receptors came from a human donor in good health. Some clones in this sample may be carry-over from other donors' samples.

The J gene is TRBJ2-1, the V gene TRBV29-1. The CDR3 is made up of 12 amino acids. From germline, CDR1 is SQVTM and CDR2 ANQGSEA. CDR3 protein: CSVEDFVNEQFF.

The V and J genes are TRBV7-9 and TRBJ2-1; the TCRdb D gene call, TRBD1, has no DNA to confirm it. Per the germline V gene, CDR1 is SEHNR and CDR2 is FQNEAQ (reference sequence). The CDR3 runs to 13 residues. CDR3 loop: CASSPPGGDEQFF.

The gene calls are TRBV6-2 or TRBV6-3 and TRBJ2-7; without DNA, the TCRdb call of TRBD1 cannot be checked. Germline V CDR1 and CDR2: MNHEY, SVGEGT. The CDR3 extends over 15 amino acids. This CDR3 reads CASSSSGTALYEQYF.

The V gene is TRBV6-4, the J gene TRBJ2-1; as DNA is missing, the TRBD1 call by TCRdb cannot be tested. The CDR3 length is 15 residues. In germline, CDR1 is MRHNA, CDR2 SNTAGT. CDR3 in amino acids: CASSDSPGTYNEQFF.

This chain uses TRBV9 with TRBJ2-2. The CDR3 is 15 residues long. Germline CDR1 reads SGDLS; CDR2 reads YYNGEE. The CDR3 protein is CASSVAGTNTGELFF.

This sequence joins TRBV7-9 and TRBJ1-2; no DNA is available, so the TRBD1 call from TCRdb remains unchecked. Germline assignment: CDR1 SEHNR and CDR2 FQNEAQ (reference sequence). This CDR3 has 15 amino acids. The CDR3 protein is CASSPRTGDGGGYTF.

The V call is TRBV5-1, the J call TRBJ2-7; TCRdb's D gene call, TRBD2, goes unchecked for lack of DNA. Germline CDR1 and CDR2: SGHRS and YFSETQ. This CDR3 has 16 residues. This CDR3 is CASSLGRDRSSYEQYF.

V gene TRBV18 combines with J gene TRBJ1-1. This CDR3 has 12 amino acids. Per germline, CDR1 KGHSH and CDR2 LQKENI. The CDR3 spells CASSLGQREAFF.

J is TRBJ2-1 and V is TRBV4-2; absent DNA, TCRdb's TRBD1 call cannot be checked. CDR1 is LGHNA, CDR2 YNFKEQ, per germline. This CDR3 has 15 residues. The chain's CDR3 is CASSLGQGPTNEQFF.

The chain links TRBV9 to TRBJ2-1; with no DNA, the TCRdb D assignment of TRBD1 cannot be verified. Germline loops: CDR1 SGDLS, CDR2 YYNGEE. The CDR3 consists of 12 residues. CDR3 amino acids: CASSVQGNEQFF.

V gene TRBV5-5 combines with J gene TRBJ2-7; the TCRdb D gene call, TRBD2, has no DNA to confirm it. The germline gives CDR1 SGHKS, CDR2 YYEKEE (reference sequence). The CDR3 extends over 14 amino acids. The CDR3 sequence: CASSPWDFAYEQYF.

This chain links TRBV27 with TRBJ2-7; TCRdb returns TRBD1, unconfirmable since there is no DNA. This CDR3 is built from 17 residues. CDR1 MNHEY and CDR2 SMNVEV come from the germline V gene (reference sequence). The CDR3 sequence: CASSLFSGGQGIYEQYF.

The CDR3 loop is CATSDETLSSYNEQFF. The chain is built from TRBV24-1 and TRBJ2-1. The CDR3 length is 16 residues. Germline CDR1 and CDR2: KGHDR and SFDVKD.

V usage is TRBV5-5 and J usage is TRBJ2-7. The CDR3 consists of 12 residues. The germline V gene encodes CDR1 SGHKS and CDR2 YYEKEE (reference sequence). The CDR3 here is CASSLASGEQYF.

The rearrangement joins TRBV29-1 to TRBJ1-1. CDR3 size: 16 residues. Germline CDR1 is SQVTM and CDR2 is ANQGSEA. CDR3 sequence reads: CSVEDQGGGRHTEAFF. Together with reference TRBV29-1 and TRBJ1-1, the CDR3 gives the full variable domain: SAVISQKPSRDICQRGTSLTIQCQVDSQVTMMFWYRQQPGQSLTLIATANQGSEATYESGFVIDKFPISRPNLTFSTLTVSNMSPEDSSIYLCSVEDQGGGRHTEAFFGQGTRLTVV.

The chain has TRBV7-6 and TRBJ1-1. Germline values: CDR1 SGHVS, CDR2 FNYEAQ. This CDR3 spans 14 amino acids. CDR3 region: CASSLEWGYTEAFF.

The chain joins TRBV29-1 to TRBJ2-7; TCRdb designates TRBD2, a call that cannot be tested without DNA. From germline, CDR1 is SQVTM and CDR2 ANQGSEA. The CDR3 extends over 15 amino acids. The CDR3 reads CSVEDPRAGNYEQYF.

The chain has TRBV29-1 and TRBJ2-2; the TCRdb call, TRBD1, lacks DNA for checking. CDR1 is SQVTM, CDR2 ANQGSEA, per germline. The CDR3 is 14 amino acids. The CDR3 here is CSVDDRDVVGELFF.

This chain connects TRBV12-3 or TRBV12-4 to TRBJ2-7. CDR3 length equals 13 residues. Here the CDR3 reads CASSQTAVHEQYF.

The genes are TRBV28 and TRBJ2-1. The length of the CDR3 is 14 residues. The germline V gene encodes CDR1 MDHEN and CDR2 SYDVKM. The CDR3 is CASKQPSSYNEQFF.

The chain combines TRBV28 with TRBJ1-6. The germline gives CDR1 MDHEN, CDR2 SYDVKM. The CDR3 length is 13 residues. CDR3 amino acids: CASSTNRNSPLHF. Variable domain in full (rest from reference TRBV28 and TRBJ1-6): DVKVTQSSRYLVKRTGEKVFLECVQDMDHENMFWYRQDPGLGLRLIYFSYDVKMKEKGDIPEGYSVSREKKERFSLILESASTNQTSMYLCASSTNRNSPLHFGNGTRLTVT.

This sequence joins TRBV30 and TRBJ2-7; TCRdb designates TRBD1, a call that cannot be tested without DNA. Germline assignment: CDR1 GTSNPN and CDR2 SVGIG (reference sequence). The CDR3 runs to 12 residues. The CDR3 reads CAWSARGYEQYF.

This chain connects TRBV28 to TRBJ2-5; the TCRdb D gene call, TRBD2, has no DNA to confirm it. The CDR3 has 16 amino acids. The germline CDR1 and CDR2 sequences are MDHEN and SYDVKM. CDR3 protein: CASSFNEGGPRETQYF.

V gene TRBV7-9 combines with J gene TRBJ2-5. Germline V gene data show CDR1 as SEHNR and CDR2 as FQNEAQ (reference sequence). CDR3 size: 11 residues. CDR3 in amino acids: CASSFLETQYF. The variable domain in full, completed from reference TRBV7-9 and TRBJ2-5, reads DTGVSQNPRHKITKRGQNVTFRCDPISEHNRLYWYRQTLGQGPEFLTYFQNEAQLEKSRLLSDRFSAERPKGSFSTLEIQRTEQGDSAMYLCASSFLETQYFGPGTRLLVL.

The chain is built from TRBV19 and TRBJ2-2; TCRdb proposes TRBD1, but this gene call is untestable without DNA. Germline V gene data show CDR1 as LNHDA and CDR2 as SQIVND (reference sequence). CDR3 length: 15 residues. The CDR3: CASRRGTGNFGELFF.

The chain combines TRBV10-3 with TRBJ1-2; TCRdb's D call of TRBD1 is untestable without DNA. The CDR3 contains 16 residues. In germline, CDR1 is ENHRY, CDR2 SYGVKD. CDR3 residues: CATSGGALTSDFGYTF.

The V and J genes are TRBV20-1 and TRBJ2-7; TCRdb's D gene call, TRBD2, goes unchecked for lack of DNA. Germline CDR1 is DFQATT and CDR2 is SNEGSKA (reference sequence). The length of the CDR3 is 15 residues. The CDR3 sequence: CSARDVGWASYEQYF.

This clonotype is classed as medium-sized by frequency. The chain is built from TRBV20-1 and TRBJ1-1. CDR1 is DFQATT and CDR2 is SNEGSKA in the germline V gene (reference sequence). The CDR3 extends over 16 amino acids. CDR3 loop: CSARDQVYGSTAEAFF.

This chain connects TRBV7-2 to TRBJ1-1. Germline V CDR1 and CDR2: SGHTA, FQGNSA. The CDR3 consists of 13 residues. CDR3 in amino acids: CASSWWYGTEAFF.

The chain carries TRBV14 and TRBJ1-4. The CDR3 has 14 amino acids. CDR1 and CDR2 (germline): SGHDN, FVKESK. CDR3 loop: CASSQGRWDEKLFF.

The J gene is TRBJ2-1, the V gene TRBV11-3; absent DNA, TCRdb's TRBD1 call cannot be checked. The germline CDR1 and CDR2 sequences are SGHNT and YENEEA. The CDR3 consists of 13 residues. CDR3 in amino acids: CASSPYPGGEQFF.

The chain employs TRBV29-1 and TRBJ2-7; TCRdb reports TRBD1, a call that lacks DNA to check it against. In germline, CDR1 is SQVTM, CDR2 ANQGSEA. The CDR3 is 14 amino acids. CDR3 sequence: CSVEKLTGTIEQYF.